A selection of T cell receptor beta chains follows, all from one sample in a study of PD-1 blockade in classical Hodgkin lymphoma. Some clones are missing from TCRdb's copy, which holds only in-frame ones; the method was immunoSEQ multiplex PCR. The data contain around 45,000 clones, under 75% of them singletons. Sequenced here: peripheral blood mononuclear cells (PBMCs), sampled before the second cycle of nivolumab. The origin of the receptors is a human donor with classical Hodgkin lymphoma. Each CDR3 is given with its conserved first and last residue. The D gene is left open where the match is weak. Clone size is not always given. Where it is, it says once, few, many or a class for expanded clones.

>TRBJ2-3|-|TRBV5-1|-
CASFAGGGTDTQYF
TGCGCCAGCTTTGCCGGCGGGGGCACAGATACGCAGTATTTT
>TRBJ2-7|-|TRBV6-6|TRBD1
CASTAWGDRDYEQYF
TGTGCCAGCACCGCTTGGGGGGACAGGGACTACGAGCAGTACTTC
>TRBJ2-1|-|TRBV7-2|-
CASSLSHGALHLEQFF
TGTGCCAGCAGCTTAAGTCACGGAGCGCTACATCTCGAGCAGTTCTTC
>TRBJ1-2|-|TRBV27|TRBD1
CASSYAGQGYGYTF
TGTGCCAGCAGTTATGCGGGACAGGGTTATGGCTACACCTTC
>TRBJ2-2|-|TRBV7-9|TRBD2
CASSFGLADTGELFF
TGTGCCAGCAGCTTCGGACTAGCAGACACCGGGGAGCTGTTTTTT
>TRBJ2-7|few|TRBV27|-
CASSSYPGILSESYEQYF
TGTGCCAGCAGTTCCTATCCCGGGATCTTATCGGAATCCTACGAGCAGTACTTC
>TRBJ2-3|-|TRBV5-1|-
CASSLENRGAVDTQYF
TGCGCCAGCAGCTTGGAAAACCGGGGGGCCGTAGATACGCAGTATTTT
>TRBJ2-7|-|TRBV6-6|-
CASRHIQGYEQYF
TGTGCCAGCAGGCACATCCAGGGCTACGAGCAGTACTTC
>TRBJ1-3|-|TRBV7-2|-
CASSWAGAGNTIYF
TGTGCCAGCAGCTGGGCGGGGGCTGGAAACACCATATATTTT
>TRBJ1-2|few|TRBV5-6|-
CASSLYGGYTF
TGTGCCAGCAGCTTGTATGGAGGCTACACCTTC
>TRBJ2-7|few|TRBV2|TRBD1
CASSEWQGVYEQYF
TGTGCCAGCAGTGAATGGCAGGGGGTCTACGAGCAGTACTTC
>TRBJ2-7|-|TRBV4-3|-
CASSQAPGAGYEQYF
TGCGCCAGCAGCCAAGCTCCGGGGGCTGGGTACGAGCAGTACTTC
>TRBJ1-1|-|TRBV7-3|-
CASSFGPADNTEAFF
TGTGCCAGCAGCTTCGGGCCAGCAGATAACACTGAAGCTTTCTTT
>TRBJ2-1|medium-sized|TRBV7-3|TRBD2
CASSLSGAGPQFF
TGTGCCAGCAGCTTATCGGGAGCGGGACCACAGTTCTTC
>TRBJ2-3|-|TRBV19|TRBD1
CASSTRGPVGTDTQYF
TGTGCCAGTAGTACGAGGGGGCCCGTCGGCACAGATACGCAGTATTTT
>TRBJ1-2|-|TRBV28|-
CASSGRGLGTF
TGTGCCAGCAGTGGTCGGGGCCTCGGAACCTTC
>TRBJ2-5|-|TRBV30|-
CAFDQGGETQYF
TGTGCTTTTGACCAGGGGGGGGAGACCCAGTACTTC
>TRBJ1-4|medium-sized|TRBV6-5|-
CASSQGGTNEKLFF
TGTGCCAGCAGTCAGGGTGGCACTAATGAAAAACTGTTTTTT